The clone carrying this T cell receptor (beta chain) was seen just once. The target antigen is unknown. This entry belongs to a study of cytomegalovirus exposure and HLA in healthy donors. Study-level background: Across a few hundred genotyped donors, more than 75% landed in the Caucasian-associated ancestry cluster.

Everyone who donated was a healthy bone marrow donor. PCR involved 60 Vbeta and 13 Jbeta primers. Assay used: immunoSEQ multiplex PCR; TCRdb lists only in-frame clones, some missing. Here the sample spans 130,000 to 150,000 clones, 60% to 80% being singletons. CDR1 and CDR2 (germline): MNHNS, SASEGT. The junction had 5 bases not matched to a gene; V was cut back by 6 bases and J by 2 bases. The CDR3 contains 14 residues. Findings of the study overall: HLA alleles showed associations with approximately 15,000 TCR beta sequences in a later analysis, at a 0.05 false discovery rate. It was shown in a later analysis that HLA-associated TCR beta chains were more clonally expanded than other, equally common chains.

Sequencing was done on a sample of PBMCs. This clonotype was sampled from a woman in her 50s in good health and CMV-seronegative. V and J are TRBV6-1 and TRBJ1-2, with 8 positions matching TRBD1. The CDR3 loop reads CASRGGQDNYGYTF. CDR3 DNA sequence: TGTGCCAGCAGGGGGGGACAGGACAACTATGGCTACACCTTC.